This TCR beta chain was sequenced in a study of blood T cells in healthy people across ages. As for the study in general: Roughly one uniquely barcoded beta molecule per two T cells was captured. Notes on the study in general: Significant beta diversity loss was already apparent by age approximately 38, declining roughly linearly. The CMV status of each donor remained undetermined, and this could have confounded shifts in expanded clonotypes.

Alongside a J-beta primer mix, a sample-barcoded 5' primer served in a second PCR lasting about 6 to 11 cycles. Each cDNA molecule was tagged by a template-switch adaptor with 12 random nucleotides. MiXCR was run by TCRdb on the 5' RACE reads, yielding one entry per CDR3 protein. The sample lists about 280,000 distinct CDR3 sequences, 25% to 30% occurring once. Comment on this clonotype: Its antigen remains unidentified.

The sample comprised blood. The clonotype originates from an older woman in good health.

The CDR3 protein is CASSPDLRETQYF. The CDR3 DNA is TGTGCCAGCAGCCCGGACCTACGGGAGACCCAGTACTTC. This chain uses TRBV7-2 with TRBJ2-5; D gene uncertain. Germline CDR1 and CDR2: SGHTA and FQGNSA. This CDR3 is 13 amino acids long. Trimming left V 5 bases short and J 5 bases short, with 12 bases between.